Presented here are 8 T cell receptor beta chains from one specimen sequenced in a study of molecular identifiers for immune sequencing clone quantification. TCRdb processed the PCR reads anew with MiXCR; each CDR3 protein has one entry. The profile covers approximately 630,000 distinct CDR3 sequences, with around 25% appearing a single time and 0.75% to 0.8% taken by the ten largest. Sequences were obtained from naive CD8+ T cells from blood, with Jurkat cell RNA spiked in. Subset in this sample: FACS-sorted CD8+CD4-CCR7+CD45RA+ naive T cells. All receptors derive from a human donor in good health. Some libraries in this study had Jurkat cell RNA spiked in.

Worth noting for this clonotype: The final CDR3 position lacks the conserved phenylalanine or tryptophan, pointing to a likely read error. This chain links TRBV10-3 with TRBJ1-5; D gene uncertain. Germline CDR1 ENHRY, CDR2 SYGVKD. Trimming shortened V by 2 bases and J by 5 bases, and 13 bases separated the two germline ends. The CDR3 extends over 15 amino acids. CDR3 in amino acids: CAISEADGGYQPQHS. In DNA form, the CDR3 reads TGTGCCATCAGTGAGGCAGACGGAGGGTATCAGCCCCAGCATTCT.

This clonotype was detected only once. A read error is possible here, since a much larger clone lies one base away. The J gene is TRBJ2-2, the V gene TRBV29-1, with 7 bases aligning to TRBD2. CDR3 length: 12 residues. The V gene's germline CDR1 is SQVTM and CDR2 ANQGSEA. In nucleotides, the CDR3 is TGCGGCGTCGGACTAGAGGCCGGGGAGCTGTTTTTT. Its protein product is CGVGLEAGELFF.

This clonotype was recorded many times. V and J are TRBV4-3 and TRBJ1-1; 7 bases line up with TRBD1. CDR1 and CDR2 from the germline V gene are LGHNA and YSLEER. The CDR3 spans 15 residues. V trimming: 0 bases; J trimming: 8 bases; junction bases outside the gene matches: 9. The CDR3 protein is CASSQDLTGQPEAFF. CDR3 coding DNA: TGCGCCAGCAGCCAAGATCTGACGGGACAGCCAGAAGCTTTCTTT.

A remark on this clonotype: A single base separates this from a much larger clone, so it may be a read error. The chain's CDR3 is CASSLGDLTGELVF. Written as DNA, the CDR3 is TGTGCCAGCAGCTTAGGGGATCTCACCGGGGAGCTGGTTTTT. This chain connects TRBV7-2 to TRBJ2-2, with D possibly being TRBD2 (5 bases). Looked up from germline, CDR1 is SGHTA and CDR2 is FQGNSA. The CDR3 is 14 amino acids.

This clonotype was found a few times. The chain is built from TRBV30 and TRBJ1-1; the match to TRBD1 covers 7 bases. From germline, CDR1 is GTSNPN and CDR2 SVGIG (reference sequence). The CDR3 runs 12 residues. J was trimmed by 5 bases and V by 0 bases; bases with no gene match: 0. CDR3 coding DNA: TGTGCCTGGAGTGTACAGGGGACTGAAGCTTTCTTT. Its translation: CAWSVQGTEAFF.

As DNA, the CDR3 is TGTGCCAGCAGCTTGGGGACCCCCGGCTACAATGAGCAGTTCTTC. Protein sequence: CASSLGTPGYNEQFF. This chain links TRBV5-8 with TRBJ2-1; no firm D call. Trimming pared 0 bases from V and 3 bases from J, leaving 10 bases between. The germline CDR1 and CDR2 sequences are SGHTS and YDEGEE. The CDR3 length is 15 residues.

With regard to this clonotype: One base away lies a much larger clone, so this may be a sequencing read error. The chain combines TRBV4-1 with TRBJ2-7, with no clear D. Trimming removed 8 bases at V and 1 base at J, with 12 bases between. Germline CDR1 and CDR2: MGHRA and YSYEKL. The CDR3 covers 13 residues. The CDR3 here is CASRRPESYEQYF. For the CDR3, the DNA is TGCGCCAGCCGCCGACCGGAGTCCTACGAGCAGTACTTC.

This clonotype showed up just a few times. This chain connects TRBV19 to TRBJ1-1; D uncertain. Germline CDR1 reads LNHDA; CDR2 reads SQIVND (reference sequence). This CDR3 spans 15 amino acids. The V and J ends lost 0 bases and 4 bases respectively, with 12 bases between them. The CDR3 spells CASSIDPLEGTEAFF. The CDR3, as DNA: TGTGCCAGTAGTATAGATCCCCTGGAAGGCACTGAAGCTTTCTTT.